A single sample gave rise to the 18 T cell receptor beta chains below, sequenced in a study of CD8+CD57+ T cells in acquired aplastic anemia. The use of genomic DNA as template underpinned the TCR beta VDJ and CDR3 profiling. TCRdb reprocessed the reads with MiXCR, giving one entry per CDR3 protein. The sample yields around 200,000 distinct CDR3 sequences, about 59% seen once. Input material: sorted CD4+, CD8+, or CD8+CD57+ T cells (not recorded which) from PBMCs. The receptors originated from a human donor in good health.

This clonotype occurred many times. The J gene is TRBJ2-7, the V gene TRBV27; no clear D gene. The length of the CDR3 is 12 residues. Trimming pared 5 bases from V and 5 bases from J, leaving 10 bases between. Germline-derived CDR1 and CDR2 are MNHEY and SMNVEV (reference sequence). The chain's CDR3 is CASSPDGDEQYF. DNA for the CDR3: TGTGCCAGCAGTCCGGACGGCGACGAGCAGTACTTC.

This clonotype was counted only a few times. This chain uses TRBV7-9 with TRBJ2-7; possible D gene TRBD1, 6 bases. V lost 0 bases and J 3 bases, leaving 9 bases between the germline ends. Looked up from germline, CDR1 is SEHNR and CDR2 is FQNEAQ (reference sequence). The CDR3 has 14 amino acids. For the CDR3, the DNA is TGTGCCAGCAGCTTAGCGCAGGGGATCTACGAGCAGTACTTC. Translating it yields CASSLAQGIYEQYF. The complete variable domain, with remaining parts taken from reference TRBV7-9 and TRBJ2-7, reads DTGVSQNPRHKITKRGQNVTFRCDPISEHNRLYWYRQTLGQGPEFLTYFQNEAQLEKSRLLSDRFSAERPKGSFSTLEIQRTEQGDSAMYLCASSLAQGIYEQYFGPGTRLTVT.

This clonotype was counted ten times or more. The V call is TRBV11-3, the J call TRBJ2-5; D assignment may be TRBD1 or TRBD2 (5 bases each). The CDR3 spans 16 residues. Germline V gene sequence: CDR1 SGHNT, CDR2 YENEEA. V shed 2 bases and J shed 3 bases, with 16 bases lying between them. The CDR3 spells CASSLRAGGAKETQYF. DNA for the CDR3: TGTGCCAGCAGCTTACGGGCTGGGGGAGCAAAAGAGACCCAGTACTTC.

The table lists this clonotype with many counts. This chain uses TRBV19 with TRBJ2-7; either TRBD1 or TRBD2 may fit D (5 bases each). Trimming removed 8 bases at V and 5 bases at J, with 19 bases between. The CDR3 sequence is 14 residues long. In germline, CDR1 is LNHDA, CDR2 SQIVND (reference sequence). The CDR3 protein is CASATGTPWDEQYF. The DNA of the CDR3 is TGTGCCAGTGCGACCGGGACCCCTTGGGACGAGCAGTACTTC. Combining the CDR3 with reference TRBV19 and TRBJ2-7 gives the whole variable domain DGGITQSPKYLFRKEGQNVTLSCEQNLNHDAMYWYRQDPGQGLRLIYYSQIVNDFQKGDIAEGYSVSREKKESFPLTVTSAQKNPTAFYLCASATGTPWDEQYFGPGTRLTVT.

This clonotype was counted ten times or more. The J gene is TRBJ2-2, the V gene TRBV7-9, with a tentative D call TRBD1 (6 bases). V dropped 8 bases and J dropped 3 bases, with 10 bases sitting between them. Germline V gives CDR1 SEHNR, CDR2 FQNEAQ (reference sequence). The CDR3 is 13 amino acids. DNA for the CDR3: TGTGCCAGCGAGAGGGGGTACACCGGGGAGCTGTTTTTT. Its protein is CASERGYTGELFF.

CDR3 loop: CASSVQGGTGELFF. DNA of the CDR3: TGTGCCAGCAGTGTACAGGGCGGCACCGGGGAGCTGTTTTTT. The chain carries TRBV6-4 and TRBJ2-2; D may be TRBD1 (6 bases). From germline, CDR1 is MRHNA and CDR2 SNTAGT. V was shortened by 4 bases and J by 4 bases, with 10 bases between the two germline ends. The CDR3 contains 14 residues.

The V call is TRBV10-3, the J call TRBJ2-1; 9 nucleotides match TRBD2. The V gene's germline CDR1 is ENHRY and CDR2 SYGVKD. The CDR3 is 14 residues long. The J segment lost 5 bases and the V segment lost 7 bases, leaving 6 bases of the junction unmatched. The CDR3 loop is CAIKRTSDDNEQFF. For the CDR3, the DNA is TGTGCCATCAAGAGGACTAGCGATGACAATGAGCAGTTCTTC.

The genes are TRBV19 and TRBJ1-5; TRBD1 might be the D (5 bases). Germline CDR1 and CDR2: LNHDA and SQIVND (reference sequence). V lost 4 bases and J 7 bases, leaving 14 bases between the germline ends. The length of the CDR3 is 14 residues. The CDR3: CASSTETGSQPQHF. The CDR3 bases are TGTGCCAGTAGTACGGAAACAGGATCCCAGCCCCAGCATTTT.

This clonotype was seen at least ten times. The CDR3 coding sequence is TGCGCCAGCAGCCAGGTGACAGGGGAATCAGCTTTCTTT. It specifies CASSQVTGESAFF. The rearrangement uses TRBV4-1 and TRBJ1-1; 8 positions match TRBD1. V was pared by 3 bases and J by 10 bases, with 7 bases of the junction left unmatched. The CDR3 spans 13 residues. Germline loops: CDR1 MGHRA, CDR2 YSYEKL.

This clonotype was counted between two and nine times. J is TRBJ2-5 and V is TRBV5-1; D possibly corresponds to TRBD1 (6 bases). From germline, CDR1 is SGHRS and CDR2 YFSETQ. V gave up 0 bases and J gave up 5 bases, with 17 bases separating them. The CDR3 consists of 16 residues. This CDR3 is CASSLAGTSVPETQYF. CDR3 coding DNA: TGCGCCAGCAGCTTGGCGGGGACAAGCGTACCCGAGACCCAGTACTTC.

The rearrangement joins TRBV5-1 to TRBJ2-5; tentative D call: TRBD1 (6 bases). Trimming removed 4 bases from V and 5 bases from J, with 18 bases in between. The CDR3 extends over 15 amino acids. CDR1 and CDR2 from the germline V gene are SGHRS and YFSETQ. This CDR3 is CASSTSGGVGETQYF. As DNA, the CDR3 is TGCGCCAGCAGCACGTCTGGGGGCGTCGGGGAGACCCAGTACTTC.

In this sample, this clonotype turned up many times. The V and J genes are TRBV4-3 and TRBJ1-6, with TRBD1 matching over 7 bases. V lost 4 bases to trimming and J lost 5 bases; unmatched junction nucleotides: 2. The CDR3 is made up of 14 amino acids. Per the germline V gene, CDR1 is LGHNA and CDR2 is YSLEER. The CDR3 here is CASSPGTDNSPLHF. CDR3 sequence (DNA): TGCGCCAGCAGCCCCGGGACAGATAATTCACCCCTCCACTTT.

This clonotype was seen ten or more times. V usage is TRBV5-8 and J usage is TRBJ2-7; TRBD1 agrees at 11 bases. The CDR3 is 16 residues long. CDR1 is SGHTS, CDR2 YDEGEE, per germline. V lost 0 bases and J lost 0; bases outside the gene matches: 2. The CDR3 sequence: CASSLEGQGGSYEQYF. In DNA, the CDR3 is TGTGCCAGCAGCTTGGAGGGACAGGGGGGCTCCTACGAGCAGTACTTC.

J is TRBJ1-1 and V is TRBV12-5, with D unclear. V was pared by 4 bases and J by 1 base, with 4 bases between. The germline V gene encodes CDR1 LGHNT and CDR2 FRNRAP. The CDR3 has 12 residues. The DNA for the CDR3 is TGTGCTAGTGGTTCCTGGAACACTGAAGCTTTCTTT. It encodes CASGSWNTEAFF.

The gene calls are TRBV7-9 and TRBJ1-2; unclear D gene. CDR1 SEHNR and CDR2 FQNEAQ come from the germline V gene (reference sequence). This CDR3 is built from 15 residues. V was shortened by 5 bases and J by 0 bases, with 13 bases between the two germline ends. CDR3 in amino acids: CASSPGSSANYGYTF. In DNA form, the CDR3 reads TGTGCCAGCAGCCCCGGGAGTTCAGCTAACTATGGCTACACCTTC.

This clonotype was seen more than once but under ten times. The V call is TRBV7-9, the J call TRBJ1-6; TRBD1 agrees at 9 bases. This CDR3 is 17 amino acids long. The V segment lost 2 bases and the J segment 6 bases; nucleotides outside the gene matches: 8. CDR1 is SEHNR, CDR2 FQNEAQ, per germline (reference sequence). Written as DNA, the CDR3 is TGTGCCAGCAGCTTAACCAACAGGGGGCGGGTTAATTCACCCCTCCACTTT. Protein sequence: CASSLTNRGRVNSPLHF.

Note on this clonotype: The conserved phenylalanine or tryptophan is not found at the CDR3 terminus, so this likely reflects a read error. V is TRBV19 and J is TRBJ2-7; the match to TRBD2 covers 11 bases. V was clipped by 6 bases and J by 1 base; unmatched bases: 5. CDR3 length: 15 amino acids. Germline V CDR1 and CDR2: LNHDA, SQIVND (reference sequence). The CDR3 DNA sequence: TGTGCCAGTAGCTTGACTAGCGGGGCATCCTACGAGCAGTACCTC. Encoded protein: CASSLTSGASYEQYL.

A word on this clonotype: This clone may be a read error of a much larger clone one base away. This CDR3 is CASSSPGDRLPYNERFF. Written as DNA, the CDR3 is TGTGCCAGCAGTTCGCCCGGGGACAGGCTCCCCTACAATGAGCGGTTCTTC. The genes are TRBV11-2 and TRBJ2-1, with 8 bases matching TRBD1. The CDR3 contains 17 residues. Germline V lookup: CDR1 SGHAT, CDR2 FQNNGV.